These 4 T cell receptor beta chains were all obtained from the same sample, sequenced in a study of blood T cells in healthy people across ages. A second PCR, run for 7 to 11 cycles, used a sample-barcoded 5' primer plus a J-beta primer mix. TCRdb re-called the 5' RACE reads with MiXCR, one entry per CDR3 protein. The table lists about 1.6 million distinct CDR3 sequences, about 32% of them singletons. Sequenced sample: blood. All receptors come from a woman between 25 and 40 years old in good health.

This clonotype was detected ten times or more. The V and J genes are TRBV4-1 and TRBJ2-7; D possibly uses TRBD1 or TRBD2 (5 bases each). Per germline, CDR1 MGHRA and CDR2 YSYEKL. The CDR3 totals 13 residues. V lost 1 base, J lost 6 bases, and 10 bases lay in between. The CDR3 DNA is TGCGCCAGCAGCCAAGCATACGGGGCCGAGCAGTACTTC. It codes for CASSQAYGAEQYF.

The chain recombines TRBV6-5 with TRBJ2-7; D tentatively fits TRBD1 or TRBD2 (5 bases each). The DNA end is more similar to TRBJ2-5, so the J call may be wrong. The CDR3 length is 14 residues. Germline CDR1 MNHEY, CDR2 SVGAGI. CDR3 sequence: CASSYSRGGGTQYF. The CDR3 DNA reads TGTGCCAGCAGTTATAGTCGCGGTGGGGGGACCCAGTACTTC.

V usage is TRBV9 and J usage is TRBJ1-2, with D tentatively TRBD1 (5 bases). This CDR3 spans 13 amino acids. V lost 2 bases, J lost 8 bases, and 13 bases lay in between. The germline V gene has CDR1 SGDLS and CDR2 YYNGEE. The CDR3 loop reads CASSVGRVDGYTF. CDR3 DNA sequence: TGTGCCAGCAGCGTTGGCAGGGTAGACGGCTACACCTTC.

The chain links TRBV20-1 to TRBJ1-1, with a possible D match to TRBD1 (6 bases). V was pared by 6 bases and J by 11 bases, with 19 bases between. The CDR3 contains 12 residues. Per the germline V gene, CDR1 is DFQATT and CDR2 is SNEGSKA (reference sequence). This CDR3 is CSAPGAGMLAFF. CDR3 bases: TGCAGTGCCCCGGGGGCAGGGATGTTGGCTTTCTTT.